The 3 T cell receptor beta chains presented below share a single source sample, sequenced in a study of cytomegalovirus exposure and HLA in healthy donors. Libraries were prepared by immunoSEQ multiplex PCR; TCRdb keeps only in-frame clonotypes and omits some of them. The sample lists around 220,000 clones, 75% to 90% seen once, with 11% to 15% in the top ten. The sample was PBMCs. The receptor set was obtained from a woman aged 25 to 45 in good health and CMV-seropositive.

The chain combines TRBV18 with TRBJ1-5; 9 nucleotides agree with TRBD1. The CDR3 is made up of 14 amino acids. Germline assignment: CDR1 KGHSH and CDR2 LQKENI. Losses at the gene ends were 3 bases for V and 6 bases for J; bases not matched to a gene: 3. CDR3 loop: CASSPGTGPQPQHF. CDR3 in DNA: TGTGCCAGCTCACCGGGGACAGGGCCTCAGCCCCAGCATTTT.

The chain joins TRBV27 to TRBJ1-1, with D hard to call. The germline CDR1 and CDR2 sequences are MNHEY and SMNVEV (reference sequence). The CDR3 covers 13 residues. With 2 bases removed from V and 0 bases from J, the gap between germline ends came to 4 bases. DNA for the CDR3: TGTGCCAGCAGTTTAAAATTGAACACTGAAGCTTTCTTT. Protein: CASSLKLNTEAFF.

The gene calls are TRBV5-1 and TRBJ2-7; no reliable D call. The CDR3 length is 15 residues. CDR1 SGHRS and CDR2 YFSETQ come from the germline V gene. Trimming pared 3 bases from V and 2 bases from J, leaving 15 bases between. The CDR3 coding sequence is TGCGCCAGCAGCTCCCCAGACCGAGATCCCTACGAGCAGTACTTC. Amino acid sequence: CASSSPDRDPYEQYF.